One sample yielded the 26 T cell receptor beta chains listed below, sequenced in a study of neurological immune-mediated disorders. Time point here: longitudinal time-point 3. A single record per CDR3 protein comes from TCRdb applying MiXCR to the 5' RACE reads. The repertoire holds more than 75,000 distinct CDR3 sequences, with 4.3% as singletons. Sequenced sample: PBMCs. The origin of the receptors is a woman aged 55-70 years with multiple sclerosis.

This clonotype was recorded at least ten times. The V and J genes are TRBV20-1 and TRBJ2-4, with TRBD2 matching 7 bases. V shed 6 bases, J shed 0 bases, and the junction held 5 bases outside the gene matches. The germline gives CDR1 DFQATT, CDR2 SNEGSKA (reference sequence). This CDR3 comprises 14 residues. CDR3 in DNA: TGCAGTGCGGACCTAGCGGTAGCCAAAAACATTCAGTACTTC. Translated: CSADLAVAKNIQYF.

This clonotype was observed at least ten times. The rearrangement links TRBV7-2 to TRBJ2-1; 8 positions match TRBD2. Looked up from germline, CDR1 is SGHTA and CDR2 is FQGNSA. The CDR3 sequence is 14 residues long. Germline trimming cut 7 bases from V and 7 bases from J; bases unmatched to any gene: 9. CDR3 residues: CASNKAGVTNEQFF. The CDR3 nucleotides are TGTGCCAGCAACAAAGCGGGAGTGACGAATGAGCAGTTCTTC.

This clonotype has only a few counts. A much larger clone differs from this one at a single base, so this may be a read error. V gene TRBV29-1 combines with J gene TRBJ2-1; no reliable D call. Trimming removed 6 bases from V and 9 bases from J, with 12 bases in between. This CDR3 region has 11 residues. CDR1 and CDR2 from the germline V gene are SQVTM and ANQGSEA. DNA for the CDR3: TGCAGCGTATGGAGTGGCGGTGAGCAGTTCTTC. Amino acid sequence: CSVWSGGEQFF.

This clonotype was seen only a few times. The chain uses TRBV5-1 and TRBJ2-1, with 7 bases that match TRBD1. V was pared by 4 bases and J by 8 bases, with 12 bases of the junction left unmatched. There are 15 residues in the CDR3. In germline, CDR1 is SGHRS, CDR2 YFSETQ. The CDR3 spells CASSIADRERDEQFF. In DNA, the CDR3 is TGCGCCAGCAGCATCGCCGACAGGGAGAGGGATGAGCAGTTCTTC.

This clonotype was detected many times. The V gene is TRBV25-1, the J gene TRBJ1-3; D remains ambiguous. The V and J ends lost 2 bases and 4 bases respectively, with 12 bases between them. The germline V gene has CDR1 MGHDK and CDR2 SYGVNS. This CDR3 spans 15 amino acids. In DNA form, the CDR3 reads TGTGCCAGCAGTGAACCCCGGACGAGAGGAAACACCATATATTTT. It specifies CASSEPRTRGNTIYF.

This clonotype has at least ten counts. The chain couples TRBV7-9 to TRBJ2-5; no reliable D call. Germline-derived CDR1 and CDR2 are SEHNR and FQNEAQ (reference sequence). This CDR3 comprises 15 residues. Trimming left V 5 bases short and J 2 bases short, with 15 bases between. The chain's CDR3 is CASSRRRQSQETQYF. Written as DNA, the CDR3 is TGTGCCAGCAGCCGGCGGCGGCAGTCACAAGAGACCCAGTACTTC.

This clonotype was observed at least ten times. V is TRBV4-1 and J is TRBJ1-2, with 8 positions matching TRBD1. The CDR3 has 15 residues. The V segment lost 0 bases and the J segment 4 bases; nucleotides outside the gene matches: 4. In germline, CDR1 is MGHRA, CDR2 YSYEKL. The CDR3 loop is CASSQEADRVYGYTF. The CDR3 region has the DNA TGCGCCAGCAGCCAAGAAGCGGACAGGGTCTATGGCTACACCTTC.

At least ten counts were recorded for this clonotype. This chain joins TRBV7-6 and TRBJ1-1; D is unresolved. Germline V gene sequence: CDR1 SGHVS, CDR2 FNYEAQ. The CDR3 totals 14 residues. V lost 5 bases, J lost 4 bases, and 14 bases lay in between. This CDR3 reads CASSTEGGPTEAFF. CDR3 nucleotides: TGTGCCAGCAGCACGGAGGGAGGGCCCACTGAAGCTTTCTTT.

This clonotype was recorded many times. The gene calls are TRBV20-1 and TRBJ1-5; D gene unclear. CDR1 is DFQATT and CDR2 is SNEGSKA in the germline V gene (reference sequence). The CDR3 has 13 residues. Trimming removed 6 bases at V and 1 base at J, with 10 bases between. CDR3 region: CSAEGVSNQPQHF. The CDR3 coding sequence is TGCAGTGCCGAGGGAGTAAGCAATCAGCCCCAGCATTTT.

This clonotype was counted at least ten times. The chain couples TRBV20-1 to TRBJ2-5; possibly TRBD1 for D (5 bases). CDR3 length: 12 amino acids. Trimming shortened V by 5 bases and J by 2 bases, and 9 bases separated the two germline ends. The V gene's germline CDR1 is DFQATT and CDR2 SNEGSKA (reference sequence). CDR3 region: CSARAGQETQYF. The CDR3 region has the DNA TGCAGTGCTCGGGCAGGGCAAGAGACCCAGTACTTC.

This clonotype was counted many times. The rearrangement joins TRBV24-1 to TRBJ2-1; 7 nucleotides line up with TRBD1. V shed 2 bases, J shed 7 bases, and the junction held 10 bases outside the gene matches. Germline CDR1 KGHDR, CDR2 SFDVKD. CDR3 length: 16 amino acids. CDR3 residues: CATSDSGQARLNEQFF. DNA of the CDR3: TGTGCCACCAGTGATTCTGGACAGGCTCGGCTAAATGAGCAGTTCTTC.

CDR3 sequence reads: CAWGQLSGANVLTF. The CDR3 region has the DNA TGTGCCTGGGGGCAGCTTTCTGGGGCCAACGTCCTGACTTTC. This chain uses TRBV30 with TRBJ2-6; D ambiguous. The CDR3 length is 14 residues. Germline loops: CDR1 GTSNPN, CDR2 SVGIG (reference sequence). Trimming removed 5 bases from V and 1 base from J, with 9 bases in between.

This clonotype was observed at least ten times. The V gene is TRBV7-6, the J gene TRBJ2-3, with D maybe TRBD2 (6 bases). The V end lost 6 bases, the J end lost 0 bases, and 16 bases lay between the germline ends. Germline values: CDR1 SGHVS, CDR2 FNYEAQ. CDR3 length: 16 amino acids. The CDR3 protein is CASRSEPGVSTDTQYF. CDR3 coding DNA: TGTGCCAGCAGATCAGAACCGGGAGTGAGCACAGATACGCAGTATTTT.

The table lists this clonotype with many counts. CDR3 sequence reads: CASSSRQGMAEAFF. DNA of the CDR3: TGTGCCAGCAGTTCCCGACAGGGGATGGCTGAAGCTTTCTTT. The rearrangement links TRBV6-1 to TRBJ1-1, with 8 bases aligning to TRBD1. The CDR3 covers 14 residues. V lost 5 bases to trimming and J lost 6 bases; unmatched junction nucleotides: 8. Germline V lookup: CDR1 MNHNS, CDR2 SASEGT.

This clonotype has only a few counts. The CDR3, as DNA: TGTGCCAGCTCACCGGTGGTGTCCCCCGCTAACTATGGCTACACCTTC. It translates to CASSPVVSPANYGYTF. V gene TRBV18 combines with J gene TRBJ1-2; D is uncertain. Between the trimmed V and J ends, which lost 3 bases and 0 bases, there was a span of 14 bases. The CDR3 extends over 16 amino acids. CDR1 KGHSH and CDR2 LQKENI come from the germline V gene.

In this sample, this clonotype turned up many times. V usage is TRBV11-2 and J usage is TRBJ2-2; D unclear. Trimming shortened V by 1 base and J by 1 base, and 7 bases separated the two germline ends. The CDR3 loop spans 15 amino acids. Germline CDR1 and CDR2: SGHAT and FQNNGV. The CDR3 loop is CASSLVPLNTGELFF. CDR3 sequence (DNA): TGTGCCAGCAGCTTAGTCCCCCTGAACACCGGGGAGCTGTTTTTT.

This clonotype was seen ten or more times. The chain employs TRBV7-7 and TRBJ2-6; 8 positions agree with TRBD2. CDR1 is SSHAT, CDR2 FNYEAQ, per germline (reference sequence). V lost 11 bases to trimming and J lost 0 bases; unmatched junction nucleotides: 3. The CDR3 length is 14 residues. Written as DNA, the CDR3 is TGTGCCGCGGGGGGACCCTCTGGGGCCAACGTCCTGACTTTC. It codes for CAAGGPSGANVLTF.

At least ten counts were recorded for this clonotype. The chain uses TRBV24-1 and TRBJ2-1; 7 positions agree with TRBD1. The CDR3 runs 13 residues. V was pared by 4 bases and J by 15 bases, with 11 bases of the junction left unmatched. Germline CDR1 is KGHDR and CDR2 is SFDVKD. The CDR3 DNA is TGTGCCACCAGTGACCAGGGAACAGGGGTGAGGTTCTTC. Translation gives CATSDQGTGVRFF.

This clonotype was recorded at least ten times. The chain carries TRBV4-1 and TRBJ2-7, with D perhaps matching TRBD1 or TRBD2 (7 bases each). CDR1 and CDR2 (germline): MGHRA, YSYEKL. Trimming removed 4 bases from V and 5 bases from J, with 18 bases in between. The CDR3 contains 15 residues. CDR3 residues: CASSPQGGISDEQYF. The CDR3 DNA is TGCGCCAGCAGCCCGCAGGGGGGGATTTCGGACGAGCAGTACTTC.

There are many counts of this clonotype. This chain connects TRBV12-3 or TRBV12-4 to TRBJ2-7, with 11 bases that match TRBD2. This CDR3 comprises 15 residues. V was pared by 6 bases and J by 4 bases, with 8 bases of the junction left unmatched. CDR3 protein: CASSSLAGELYEQYF. CDR3 sequence (DNA): TGTGCCAGCAGCTCACTAGCGGGGGAGTTATACGAGCAGTACTTC.

This clonotype was found many times. The chain joins TRBV20-1 to TRBJ1-2; D not certain. Trimming took 0 bases from V and 4 from J, leaving 9 bases between them. The CDR3 has 13 amino acids. Per germline, CDR1 DFQATT and CDR2 SNEGSKA (reference sequence). CDR3 sequence: CSARDVQLYGYTF. The CDR3 DNA reads TGCAGTGCTAGAGATGTTCAGCTCTATGGCTACACCTTC.

This clonotype was seen ten or more times. This sequence joins TRBV5-6 and TRBJ2-7; 8 bases fit TRBD1. The junction had 11 bases not matched to a gene; V was cut back by 4 bases and J by 5 bases. There are 15 residues in the CDR3. Germline V gene sequence: CDR1 SGHDT, CDR2 YYEEEE. The CDR3 here is CASSPPGQGWDEQYF. Here the CDR3 DNA reads TGTGCCAGCAGCCCCCCAGGACAGGGCTGGGACGAGCAGTACTTC.

There are many counts of this clonotype. This sequence joins TRBV2 and TRBJ2-5; D unresolved. The V gene lost 6 bases and the J gene lost 5 bases, with 7 bases spanning the gap. The germline gives CDR1 SNHLY, CDR2 FYNNEI. The CDR3 has 11 residues. The CDR3 bases are TGTGCCAGCAGCTCCAGGGAGACCCAGTACTTC. Protein sequence: CASSSRETQYF.

This clonotype was counted at least ten times. This chain connects TRBV18 to TRBJ1-5, with D uncertain. The CDR3 runs to 14 residues. The V gene lost 6 bases and the J gene lost 2 bases, with 11 bases spanning the gap. Germline V gene lookup returns CDR1 KGHSH and CDR2 LQKENI. This chain's CDR3 is CASSPQIGNQPQHF. In DNA, the CDR3 is TGTGCCAGCTCTCCTCAAATAGGCAATCAGCCCCAGCATTTT.

This clonotype showed up many times. This chain links TRBV7-9 with TRBJ1-1; D remains ambiguous. Per the germline V gene, CDR1 is SEHNR and CDR2 is FQNEAQ (reference sequence). Trimming took off 9 bases at V and 2 bases at J, with 13 bases between the two ends. This CDR3 is 13 amino acids long. The CDR3 bases are TGTGCCAGTTCGGAAGAAATTAACACTGAAGCTTTCTTT. It encodes CASSEEINTEAFF.

This clonotype was seen ten or more times. V usage is TRBV28 and J usage is TRBJ2-1; D is ambiguous. This CDR3 spans 10 amino acids. Germline V gene lookup returns CDR1 MDHEN and CDR2 SYDVKM. Trimming shortened V by 3 bases and J by 8 bases, and 2 bases separated the two germline ends. The CDR3 here is CASSLYEQFF. CDR3 DNA sequence: TGTGCCAGCAGTTTGTATGAGCAGTTCTTC.